These 32 T cell receptor beta chains originate from one sample sequenced in a study of blood T cells in healthy people across ages. Primed by a sample-barcoded 5' primer and a J-beta primer mix, a second PCR proceeded for 7 to 11 cycles. TCRdb re-derived calls from the 5' RACE reads in MiXCR, one entry per CDR3 protein. The data contain approximately 1.5 million distinct CDR3 sequences, around 35% of them singletons. What was sequenced was blood. The receptor source for this set is a woman aged 25 to 39 in good health.

The chain is built from TRBV9 and TRBJ2-7; D tentatively fits TRBD1 or TRBD2 (5 bases each). CDR3 size: 15 residues. Germline CDR1 is SGDLS and CDR2 is YYNGEE. Deletions cut 0 bases from V and 0 bases from J, with 10 bases between. The CDR3 DNA reads as TGTGCCAGCAGCGTAGACGAGGGGCCCTCCTACGAGCAGTACTTC. Encoded protein: CASSVDEGPSYEQYF.

This rearrangement joins TRBV2 to TRBJ2-1, with D hard to call. V was shortened by 5 bases and J by 5 bases, with 13 bases between the two germline ends. The CDR3 covers 14 residues. Per germline, CDR1 SNHLY and CDR2 FYNNEI. DNA for the CDR3: TGTGCCAGCAGTATAGTGGGGTGGGACAATGAGCAGTTCTTC. This gives the protein CASSIVGWDNEQFF.

The chain has TRBV30 and TRBJ2-3; 7 nucleotides match TRBD1. After removal of 3 bases from V and 3 bases from J, the junction contained 6 bases not matched to a gene. Germline values: CDR1 GTSNPN, CDR2 SVGIG (reference sequence). The CDR3 runs 14 residues. The CDR3 sequence: CAWREQGRTDTQYF. CDR3 nucleotide sequence: TGTGCCTGGAGGGAACAGGGGCGGACAGATACGCAGTATTTT. The whole variable domain, filled in from reference TRBV30 and TRBJ2-3, reads SQTIHQWPATLVQPVGSPLSLECTVEGTSNPNLYWYRQAAGRGLQLLFYSVGIGQISSEVPQNLSASRPQDRQFILSSKKLLLSDSGFYLCAWREQGRTDTQYFGPGTRLTVL.

The chain recombines TRBV20-1 with TRBJ2-7, with 8 positions matching TRBD2. CDR3 length: 13 amino acids. Germline V lookup: CDR1 DFQATT, CDR2 SNEGSKA (reference sequence). V dropped 0 bases and J dropped 6; count of bases not matched to a gene: 4. As DNA, the CDR3 is TGCAGTGCTAGAGAAGCGGGAGTTAGCGAGCAGTACTTC. This encodes CSAREAGVSEQYF.

This clonotype has only a few counts. The rearrangement links TRBV6-5 to TRBJ2-7; perhaps TRBD2 as D (5 bases). Trimming took 0 bases from V and 3 from J, leaving 15 bases between them. The germline V gene encodes CDR1 MNHEY and CDR2 SVGAGI. The CDR3 spans 16 residues. The DNA of the CDR3 is TGTGCCAGCAGTTACTCGGCCGGCCGAGGGAACTACGAGCAGTACTTC. Its translation: CASSYSAGRGNYEQYF.

In regard to this clonotype: The junction departs from the called germline gene at one end, perhaps through a read error. This chain joins TRBV20-1 and TRBJ2-1; D unclear. Germline CDR1 reads DFQATT; CDR2 reads SNEGSKA (reference sequence). This CDR3 comprises 14 residues. The CDR3, as DNA: TGCGGTGCTAGATTCATGGGAACCTACAATGAGCAGTTCTTC. It is translated as CGARFMGTYNEQFF.

V and J are TRBV12-3 or TRBV12-4 and TRBJ1-1; TRBD1 is a possible D gene (5 bases). Trimming took off 10 bases at V and 0 bases at J, with 18 bases between the two ends. The CDR3 sequence is 15 residues long. The CDR3 coding sequence is TGTGCCACTCATCCCGGGGACGGATTGAACACTGAAGCTTTCTTT. Translation: CATHPGDGLNTEAFF.

The gene calls are TRBV21-1 and TRBJ1-5; the table gives TRBD1 as D, unverified against the DNA. TRBV21-1 is tagged as a pseudogene. CDR3 length equals 16 residues. The CDR3 here is CASVSPGTGGIQPQHF. The CDR3 region has the DNA TGTGCCAGCGTCTCCCCGGGGACAGGGGGAATTCAGCCCCAGCATTTT.

This clonotype was observed a few times. This chain connects TRBV4-1 to TRBJ1-1, with D hard to call. Germline-derived CDR1 and CDR2 are MGHRA and YSYEKL. V lost 3 bases, J lost 5 bases, and 16 bases lay in between. The CDR3 sequence is 15 residues long. DNA for the CDR3: TGCGCCAGCAGCCACTTCCCCCTTATTGGGACTGAAGCTTTCTTT. Protein sequence: CASSHFPLIGTEAFF.

This clonotype is a singleton in its sample. The rearrangement links TRBV25-1 to TRBJ2-1; maybe TRBD1 (5 bases). V was shortened by 1 base and J by 7 bases, with 17 bases between the two germline ends. The CDR3 extends over 16 amino acids. The germline V gene encodes CDR1 MGHDK and CDR2 SYGVNS. The CDR3 sequence is CASSEFGAGPWNEQFF. Here the CDR3 DNA reads TGTGCCAGCAGTGAATTTGGTGCAGGGCCTTGGAATGAGCAGTTCTTC. Full variable domain (outside the CDR3, taken from reference TRBV25-1 and TRBJ2-1): EADIYQTPRYLVIGTGKKITLECSQTMGHDKMYWYQQDPGMELHLIHYSYGVNSTEKGDLSSESTVSRIRTEHFPLTLESARPSHTSQYLCASSEFGAGPWNEQFFGPGTRLTVL.

This clonotype has only a few counts. The chain's CDR3 is CASTSTGFSNQPQHF. CDR3 in DNA: TGTGCCAGCACTTCGACGGGGTTTAGCAATCAGCCCCAGCATTTT. The chain couples TRBV6-1 to TRBJ1-5; no firm D call. V shed 7 bases and J shed 0 bases, with 13 bases lying between them. This CDR3 contains 15 residues. Per germline, CDR1 MNHNS and CDR2 SASEGT.

In this sample, this clonotype turned up many times. The V call is TRBV29-1, the J call TRBJ2-7; D remains ambiguous. The length of the CDR3 is 14 residues. Germline V lookup: CDR1 SQVTM, CDR2 ANQGSEA. V was trimmed by 1 base and J by 0 bases, leaving 10 bases between them. The CDR3 sequence is CSVEGADNSYEQYF. CDR3 DNA sequence: TGCAGCGTTGAAGGGGCAGACAACTCCTACGAGCAGTACTTC.

The chain joins TRBV30 to TRBJ2-7, with a weak D call TRBD1 (5 bases). The CDR3 totals 13 residues. The V and J ends lost 4 bases and 5 bases respectively, with 15 bases between them. Germline CDR1 is GTSNPN and CDR2 is SVGIG (reference sequence). CDR3 amino acids: CAWTRLQVHEQYF. The CDR3 coding sequence is TGTGCCTGGACCCGATTACAGGTCCACGAGCAGTACTTC.

This clonotype was detected many times. The genes are TRBV4-2 and TRBJ2-5; unclear D gene. Germline lookup yields CDR1 LGHNA and CDR2 YNFKEQ. Trimming took 0 bases from V and 4 from J, leaving 6 bases between them. The CDR3 totals 13 residues. Here the CDR3 reads CASSQDSGETQYF. The CDR3 region has the DNA TGTGCCAGCAGCCAAGATTCCGGAGAGACCCAGTACTTC.

This clonotype was observed at least ten times. The chain recombines TRBV27 with TRBJ2-7; D uncertain. The germline gives CDR1 MNHEY, CDR2 SMNVEV (reference sequence). Trimming took 4 bases from V and 2 from J, leaving 9 bases between them. CDR3 length equals 13 residues. CDR3 sequence reads: CASSSGPPYEQYF. The CDR3 DNA is TGTGCCAGCAGTTCAGGTCCCCCCTACGAGCAGTACTTC.

This clonotype came up a few times. This chain uses TRBV20-1 with TRBJ2-1; 8 positions match TRBD2. V was clipped by 4 bases and J by 2 bases; unmatched bases: 10. Germline assignment: CDR1 DFQATT and CDR2 SNEGSKA (reference sequence). This CDR3 comprises 16 residues. This CDR3 reads CSANNRDGRAYNEQFF. The CDR3 DNA follows: TGCAGTGCTAACAACAGGGACGGGAGGGCCTACAATGAGCAGTTCTTC.

V usage is TRBV27 and J usage is TRBJ1-4; 12 bases match TRBD1. Germline-derived CDR1 and CDR2 are MNHEY and SMNVEV (reference sequence). The CDR3 length is 13 residues. J was trimmed by 8 bases and V by 11 bases; bases with no gene match: 6. The CDR3 sequence is CAVGQGAREKLFF. CDR3 DNA: TGTGCCGTGGGACAGGGGGCAAGGGAAAAACTGTTTTTT.

The V call is TRBV4-1, the J call TRBJ2-6; no clear D gene. The CDR3 totals 16 residues. V was trimmed by 7 bases and J by 0 bases, leaving 13 bases between them. Per the germline V gene, CDR1 is MGHRA and CDR2 is YSYEKL. The CDR3, as DNA: TGCGCCAGCACCGGATTGCCACTCTCTGGGGCCAACGTCCTGACTTTC. Residues: CASTGLPLSGANVLTF.

This clonotype has just a few counts. The V and J genes are TRBV20-1 and TRBJ2-7; tentatively, D is TRBD1 (5 bases). The V gene lost 2 bases and the J gene lost 3 bases, with 11 bases spanning the gap. The germline gives CDR1 DFQATT, CDR2 SNEGSKA (reference sequence). The CDR3 sequence is 13 residues long. The CDR3 loop reads CSARMTENYEQYF. DNA for the CDR3: TGCAGTGCTAGAATGACAGAGAACTACGAGCAGTACTTC.

This clonotype occurred a few times. The rearrangement uses TRBV9 and TRBJ2-7; either TRBD1 or TRBD2 may fit D (5 bases each). The ends were cut back, 3 bases at V and 2 bases at J, with 12 bases in the middle. Germline V gene data show CDR1 as SGDLS and CDR2 as YYNGEE. The CDR3 totals 14 residues. DNA for the CDR3: TGTGCCAGCAGCGGGGGAGTGGGGGCCTACGAGCAGTACTTC. It translates to CASSGGVGAYEQYF.

Ten or more counts support this clonotype. The chain uses TRBV29-1 and TRBJ1-2, with 12 bases fitting TRBD1. The CDR3 spans 16 residues. Germline V gene data show CDR1 as SQVTM and CDR2 as ANQGSEA. V lost 8 bases and J lost 0; bases outside the gene matches: 10. In DNA form, the CDR3 reads TGCAGCACATCGGGACAGGGGGCAGCTACTAACTATGGCTACACCTTC. Protein product: CSTSGQGAATNYGYTF.

This clonotype was observed many times. The rearrangement joins TRBV12-3 or TRBV12-4 to TRBJ1-2; D is unresolved. Trimming left V 1 base short and J 6 bases short, with 6 bases between. The CDR3 has 12 residues. In DNA form, the CDR3 reads TGTGCCAGCAGTTTAGGTGGGAATGGCTACACCTTC. Translating it yields CASSLGGNGYTF.

The chain is built from TRBV7-9 and TRBJ2-4; D perhaps matches TRBD2 (7 bases). CDR1 and CDR2 (germline): SEHNR, FQNEAQ (reference sequence). V was trimmed by 9 bases and J by 6 bases, leaving 15 bases between them. CDR3 size: 13 residues. This CDR3 is CASSGGQRNIQYF. CDR3 nucleotide sequence: TGTGCCAGTTCGGGGGGCCAGCGAAACATTCAGTACTTC.

V gene TRBV20-1 combines with J gene TRBJ2-7; 12 positions agree with TRBD2. The germline V gene has CDR1 DFQATT and CDR2 SNEGSKA (reference sequence). There are 15 residues in the CDR3. V shed 4 bases and J 2 bases; nucleotides not matched to a gene: 6. The CDR3 DNA is TGCAGTGCTAACAGCGGACTAGCGGGACCCTACGAGCAGTACTTC. It specifies CSANSGLAGPYEQYF.

This chain connects TRBV20-1 to TRBJ2-5, with 8 bases fitting TRBD1. The trim removed 5 bases at V and 4 bases at J, leaving 9 bases unmatched. The CDR3 is made up of 14 amino acids. Per the germline V gene, CDR1 is DFQATT and CDR2 is SNEGSKA (reference sequence). The CDR3 coding sequence is TGCAGTGCTGCGCTGGGACAGGTTCGAGAGACCCAGTACTTC. The encoded protein is CSAALGQVRETQYF.

This clonotype was picked up a small number of times. The chain has TRBV5-6 and TRBJ2-5; D perhaps matches TRBD2 (5 bases). Matching the DNA end better, TRBJ2-7 makes the J call doubtful. Germline CDR1 SGHDT, CDR2 YYEEEE. The CDR3 contains 12 residues. CDR3 in DNA: TGTGCCAGCAGCTTTGGGAGTAACGAGCAGTACTTC. The encoded protein is CASSFGSNEQYF.

Only a few counts were recorded for this clonotype. The chain recombines TRBV7-2 with TRBJ1-1, with D maybe TRBD1 (6 bases). The V end was cut by 2 bases, the J end by 3 bases, with 13 bases between. Germline V gene lookup returns CDR1 SGHTA and CDR2 FQGNSA. The CDR3 covers 15 residues. CDR3 nucleotide sequence: TGTGCCAGCAGCTTATACCTGGACAGTTACACTGAAGCTTTCTTT. This translates into CASSLYLDSYTEAFF. Full variable domain (rest looked up from reference TRBV7-2 and TRBJ1-1): GAGVSQSPSNKVTEKGKDVELRCDPISGHTALYWYRQSLGQGLEFLIYFQGNSAPDKSGLPSDRFSAERTGGSVSTLTIQRTQQEDSAVYLCASSLYLDSYTEAFFGQGTRLTVV.

The sample holds a few counts of this clonotype. The chain couples TRBV7-3 to TRBJ2-1; tentatively, D is TRBD2 (6 bases). Germline lookup yields CDR1 SGHTA and CDR2 FQGTGA. The CDR3 runs 13 residues. V lost 5 bases and J 8 bases, leaving 13 bases between the germline ends. CDR3: CASSTHSGDEQFF. CDR3 bases: TGTGCCAGCAGCACCCATAGCGGCGATGAGCAGTTCTTC.

This chain joins TRBV6-6 and TRBJ1-2; TRBD1 matches 8 bases. This CDR3 is 15 amino acids long. With 6 bases clipped from V and 4 bases from J, the junction kept 10 bases outside the gene matches. CDR1 is MNHNY, CDR2 SVGAGI, per germline (reference sequence). The CDR3 DNA is TGTGCCAGCAGGACTGGACAGGGTGAAACCTATGGCTACACCTTC. Its translation is CASRTGQGETYGYTF.

The chain couples TRBV28 to TRBJ2-4; 12 bases align to TRBD2. The last part of the DNA fits TRBJ2-7 better; the J call may be wrong. The CDR3 covers 17 residues. Germline lookup yields CDR1 MDHEN and CDR2 SYDVKM. CDR3 in amino acids: CASSLRKLAGGTYEQYF. The CDR3 coding sequence is TGTGCCAGCAGTTTGCGCAAACTAGCGGGAGGCACCTACGAGCAGTACTTC.

For this clonotype: This sequence may be a read error, since a much larger clone differs from it by one base. CDR3 residues: CATINSGTAVVGGQFF. In DNA form, the CDR3 reads TGTGCCACCATCAATTCCGGGACCGCTGTGGTAGGTGGGCAGTTCTTC. This chain links TRBV24-1 with TRBJ2-1; tentatively, D is TRBD1 or TRBD2 (5 bases each). The V gene lost 8 bases and the J gene lost 12 bases, with 28 bases spanning the gap. Germline-derived CDR1 and CDR2 are KGHDR and SFDVKD. The CDR3 contains 16 residues.

The genes are TRBV5-6 and TRBJ2-3, with 14 nucleotides matching TRBD2. Germline lookup yields CDR1 SGHDT and CDR2 YYEEEE. Trimming took 4 bases from V and 4 from J; bases not matched to a gene: 8. CDR3 size: 17 residues. This CDR3 reads CASSALTGLAGADTQYF. In DNA form, the CDR3 reads TGTGCCAGCAGCGCACTGACGGGACTAGCGGGAGCAGATACGCAGTATTTT. The complete variable domain, with remaining parts taken from reference TRBV5-6 and TRBJ2-3, reads DAGVTQSPTHLIKTRGQQVTLRCSPKSGHDTVSWYQQALGQGPQFIFQYYEEEERQRGNFPDRFSGHQFPNYSSELNVNALLLGDSALYLCASSALTGLAGADTQYFGPGTRLTVL.